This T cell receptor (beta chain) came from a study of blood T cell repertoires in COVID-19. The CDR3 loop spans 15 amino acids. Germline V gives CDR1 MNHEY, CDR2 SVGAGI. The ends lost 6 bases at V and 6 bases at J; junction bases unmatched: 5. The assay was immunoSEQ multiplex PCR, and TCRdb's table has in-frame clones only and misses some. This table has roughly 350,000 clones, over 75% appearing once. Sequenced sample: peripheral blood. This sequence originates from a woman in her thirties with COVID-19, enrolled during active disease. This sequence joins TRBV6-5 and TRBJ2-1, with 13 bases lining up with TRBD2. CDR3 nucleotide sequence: TGTGCCAGCAGAGCTACTAGCGGGAGGGTCAATGAGCAGTTCTTC. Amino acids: CASRATSGRVNEQFF.